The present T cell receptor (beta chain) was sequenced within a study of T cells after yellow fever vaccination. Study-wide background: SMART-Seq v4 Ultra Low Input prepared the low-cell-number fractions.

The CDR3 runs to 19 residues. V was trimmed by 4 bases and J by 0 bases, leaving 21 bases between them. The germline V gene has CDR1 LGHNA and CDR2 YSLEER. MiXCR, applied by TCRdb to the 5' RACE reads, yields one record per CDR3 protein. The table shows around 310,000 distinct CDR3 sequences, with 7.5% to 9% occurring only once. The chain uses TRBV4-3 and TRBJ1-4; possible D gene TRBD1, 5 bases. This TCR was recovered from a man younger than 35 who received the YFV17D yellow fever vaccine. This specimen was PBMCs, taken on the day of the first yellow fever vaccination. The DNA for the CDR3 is TGCGCCAGCAGCCGCCCCCCGAGGTCAGGGAGTGCAACTAATGAAAAACTGTTTTTT. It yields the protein CASSRPPRSGSATNEKLFF.